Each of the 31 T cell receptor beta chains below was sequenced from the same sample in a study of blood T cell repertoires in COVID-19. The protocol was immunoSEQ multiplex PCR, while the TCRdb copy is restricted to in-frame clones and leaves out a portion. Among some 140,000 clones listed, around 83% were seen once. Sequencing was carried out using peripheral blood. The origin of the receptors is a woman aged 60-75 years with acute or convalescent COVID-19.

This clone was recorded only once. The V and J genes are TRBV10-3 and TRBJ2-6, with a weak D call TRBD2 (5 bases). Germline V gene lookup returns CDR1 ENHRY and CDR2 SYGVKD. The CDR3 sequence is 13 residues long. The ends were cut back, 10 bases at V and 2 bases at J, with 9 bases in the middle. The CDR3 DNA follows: TGTGCCACCGGACTGGCTGGGGCCAACGTCCTGACTTTC. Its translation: CATGLAGANVLTF.

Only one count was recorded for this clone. CDR3 amino acids: CAWGGQGSYETQYF. The CDR3 nucleotides are TGTGCCTGGGGTGGACAGGGGAGTTACGAGACCCAGTACTTC. V usage is TRBV30 and J usage is TRBJ2-5; 9 bases are a match to TRBD1. The junction had 9 bases not matched to a gene; V was cut back by 5 bases and J by 5 bases. Germline V gene data show CDR1 as GTSNPN and CDR2 as SVGIG (reference sequence). This CDR3 contains 14 residues. The full variable domain, rest sourced from reference TRBV30 and TRBJ2-5, is SQTIHQWPATLVQPVGSPLSLECTVEGTSNPNLYWYRQAAGRGLQLLFYSVGIGQISSEVPQNLSASRPQDRQFILSSKKLLLSDSGFYLCAWGGQGSYETQYFGPGTRLLVL.

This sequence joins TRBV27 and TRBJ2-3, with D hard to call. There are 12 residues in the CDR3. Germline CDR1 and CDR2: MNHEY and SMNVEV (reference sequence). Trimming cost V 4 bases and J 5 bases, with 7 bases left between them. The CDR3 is CASSSTVDTQYF. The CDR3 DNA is TGTGCCAGCAGTTCTACTGTAGATACGCAGTATTTT.

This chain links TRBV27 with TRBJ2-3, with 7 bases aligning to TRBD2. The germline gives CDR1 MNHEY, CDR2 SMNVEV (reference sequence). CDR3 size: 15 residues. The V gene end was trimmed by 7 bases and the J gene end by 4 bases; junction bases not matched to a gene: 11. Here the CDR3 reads CASTQRSGRADTQYF. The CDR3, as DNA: TGTGCCAGCACCCAGAGGTCAGGGAGGGCAGATACGCAGTATTTT.

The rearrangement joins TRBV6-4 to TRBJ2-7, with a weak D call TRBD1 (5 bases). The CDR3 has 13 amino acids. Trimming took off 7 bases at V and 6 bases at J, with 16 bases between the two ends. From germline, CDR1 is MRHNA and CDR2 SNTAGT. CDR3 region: CASTGPGSSEQYV. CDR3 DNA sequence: TGTGCCAGCACAGGGCCCGGGTCGAGCGAGCAGTACGTC.

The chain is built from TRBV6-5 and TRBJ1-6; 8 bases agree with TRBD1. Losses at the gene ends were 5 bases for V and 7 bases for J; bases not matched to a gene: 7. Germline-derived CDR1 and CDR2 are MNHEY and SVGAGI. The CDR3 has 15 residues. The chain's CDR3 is CASSTGQGQNSPLHF. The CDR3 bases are TGTGCCAGCAGTACCGGACAGGGCCAAAATTCACCCCTCCACTTT.

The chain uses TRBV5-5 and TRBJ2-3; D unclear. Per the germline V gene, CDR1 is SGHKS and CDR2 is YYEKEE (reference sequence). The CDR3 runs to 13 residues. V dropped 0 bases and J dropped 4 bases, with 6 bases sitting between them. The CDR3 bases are TGTGCCAGCAGCTTGGTGCTAGCAGATACGCAGTATTTT. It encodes CASSLVLADTQYF.

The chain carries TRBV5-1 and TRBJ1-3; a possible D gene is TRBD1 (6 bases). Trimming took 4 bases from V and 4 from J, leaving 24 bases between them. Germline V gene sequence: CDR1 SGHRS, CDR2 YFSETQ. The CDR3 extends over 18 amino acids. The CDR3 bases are TGCGCCAGCAGCCCTCGCCTATCGGACAGTGGGCGAGGAAACACCATATATTTT. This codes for CASSPRLSDSGRGNTIYF.

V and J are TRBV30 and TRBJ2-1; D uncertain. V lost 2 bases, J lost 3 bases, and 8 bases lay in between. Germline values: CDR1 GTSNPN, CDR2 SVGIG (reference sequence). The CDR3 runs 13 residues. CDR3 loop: CAWSPLSYNEQFF. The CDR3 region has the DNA TGTGCCTGGAGTCCACTAAGCTACAATGAGCAGTTCTTC.

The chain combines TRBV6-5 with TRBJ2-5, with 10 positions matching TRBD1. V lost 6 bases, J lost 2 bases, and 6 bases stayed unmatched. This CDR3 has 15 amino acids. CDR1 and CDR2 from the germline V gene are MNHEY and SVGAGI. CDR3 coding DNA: TGTGCCAGCAGCCAAAGGGGACAGGGGCAAGAGACCCAGTACTTC. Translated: CASSQRGQGQETQYF.

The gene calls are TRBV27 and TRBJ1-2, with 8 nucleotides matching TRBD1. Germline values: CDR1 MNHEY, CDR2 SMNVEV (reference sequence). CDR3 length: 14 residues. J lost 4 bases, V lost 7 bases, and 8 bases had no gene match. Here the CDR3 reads CASKRQGPTYGYTF. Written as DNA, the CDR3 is TGTGCCAGCAAAAGACAGGGGCCCACCTATGGCTACACCTTC.

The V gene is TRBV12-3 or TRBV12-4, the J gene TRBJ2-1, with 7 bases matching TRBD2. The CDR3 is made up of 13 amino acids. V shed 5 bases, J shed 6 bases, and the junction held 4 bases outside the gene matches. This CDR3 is CASSPPGGNEQFF. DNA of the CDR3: TGTGCCAGCAGTCCTCCGGGGGGCAATGAGCAGTTCTTC.

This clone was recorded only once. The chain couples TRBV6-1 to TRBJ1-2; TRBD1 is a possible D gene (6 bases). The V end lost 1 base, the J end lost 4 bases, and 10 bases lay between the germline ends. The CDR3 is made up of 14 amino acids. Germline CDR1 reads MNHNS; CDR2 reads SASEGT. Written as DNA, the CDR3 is TGTGCCAGCAGTGAAGATGGACAGCGCTATGGCTACACCTTC. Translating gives CASSEDGQRYGYTF.

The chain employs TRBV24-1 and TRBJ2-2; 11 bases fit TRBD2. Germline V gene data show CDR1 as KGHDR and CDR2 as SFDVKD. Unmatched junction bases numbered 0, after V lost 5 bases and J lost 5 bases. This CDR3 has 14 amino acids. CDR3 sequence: CATSGLAGTGELFF. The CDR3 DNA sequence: TGTGCCACCAGTGGACTAGCGGGGACCGGGGAGCTGTTTTTT.

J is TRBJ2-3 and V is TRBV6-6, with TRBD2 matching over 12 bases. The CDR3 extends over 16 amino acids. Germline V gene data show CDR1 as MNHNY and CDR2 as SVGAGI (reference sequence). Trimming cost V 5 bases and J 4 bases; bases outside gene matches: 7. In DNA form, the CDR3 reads TGTGCCAGCAGTGCACAGACTAGCGGGGGATCAGATACGCAGTATTTT. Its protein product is CASSAQTSGGSDTQYF.

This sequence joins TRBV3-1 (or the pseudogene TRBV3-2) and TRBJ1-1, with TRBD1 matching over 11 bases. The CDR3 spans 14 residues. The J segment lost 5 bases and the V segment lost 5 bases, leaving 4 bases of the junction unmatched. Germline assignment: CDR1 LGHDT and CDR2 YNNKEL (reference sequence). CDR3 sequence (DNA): TGTGCCAGCAGCTTCGGGACAGGGGGGACTGAAGCTTTCTTT. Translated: CASSFGTGGTEAFF.

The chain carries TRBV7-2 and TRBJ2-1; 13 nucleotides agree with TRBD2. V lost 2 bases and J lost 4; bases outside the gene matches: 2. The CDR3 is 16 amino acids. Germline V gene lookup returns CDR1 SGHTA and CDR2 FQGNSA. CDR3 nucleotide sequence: TGTGCCAGCAGCTTACAACTAGCGGGGGGGTACAATGAGCAGTTCTTC. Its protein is CASSLQLAGGYNEQFF.

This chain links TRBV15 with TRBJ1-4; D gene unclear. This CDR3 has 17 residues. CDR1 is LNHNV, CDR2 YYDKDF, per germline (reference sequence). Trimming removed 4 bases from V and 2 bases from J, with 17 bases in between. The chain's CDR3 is CATSIRWTSGTNEKLFF. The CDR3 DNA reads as TGTGCCACCAGCATACGGTGGACTAGTGGGACTAATGAAAAACTGTTTTTT.

In DNA form, the CDR3 reads TGTGCCAGCAGCTCTGGACACTATGGACTGTTTTTT. As protein: CASSSGHYGLFF. This chain connects TRBV7-9 to TRBJ1-4, with D possibly being TRBD1 (5 bases). Germline V gene data show CDR1 as SEHNR and CDR2 as FQNEAQ (reference sequence). Trimming cost V 4 bases and J 13 bases, with 13 bases left between them. CDR3 length: 12 residues.

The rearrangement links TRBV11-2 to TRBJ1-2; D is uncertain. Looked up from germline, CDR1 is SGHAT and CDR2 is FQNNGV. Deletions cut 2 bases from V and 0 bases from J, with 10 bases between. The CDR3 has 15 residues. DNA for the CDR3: TGTGCCAGCAGCTTATCTCCCGGGACTAACTATGGCTACACCTTC. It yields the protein CASSLSPGTNYGYTF. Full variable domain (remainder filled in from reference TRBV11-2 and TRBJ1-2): EAGVAQSPRYKIIEKRQSVAFWCNPISGHATLYWYQQILGQGPKLLIQFQNNGVVDDSQLPKDRFSAERLKGVDSTLKIQPAKLEDSAVYLCASSLSPGTNYGYTFGSGTRLTVV.

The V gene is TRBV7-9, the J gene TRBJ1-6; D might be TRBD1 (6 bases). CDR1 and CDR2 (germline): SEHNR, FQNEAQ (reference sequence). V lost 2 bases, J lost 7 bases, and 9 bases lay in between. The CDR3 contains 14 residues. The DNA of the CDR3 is TGTGCCAGCAGCTTATCCCAGGGGAATTCACCCCTCCACTTT. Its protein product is CASSLSQGNSPLHF.

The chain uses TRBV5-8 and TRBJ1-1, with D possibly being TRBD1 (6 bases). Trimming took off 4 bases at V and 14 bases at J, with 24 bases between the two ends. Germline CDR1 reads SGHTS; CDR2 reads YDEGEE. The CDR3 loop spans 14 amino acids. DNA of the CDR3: TGTGCCAGCAGCCTTCCGGGACAAAAACCAAATGGGTTCTTT. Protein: CASSLPGQKPNGFF. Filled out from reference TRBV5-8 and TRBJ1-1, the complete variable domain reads EAGVTQSPTHLIKTRGQQATLRCSPISGHTSVYWYQQALGLGLQFLLWYDEGEERNRGNFPPRFSGRQFPNYSSELNVNALELEDSALYLCASSLPGQKPNGFFGQGTRLTVV.

In DNA, the CDR3 is TGTGCCAGCAGCCAAGTACGGGGTTTGGGAGAGACCCAGTACTTC. This encodes CASSQVRGLGETQYF. This chain uses TRBV3-1 (or the pseudogene TRBV3-2) with TRBJ2-5; TRBD2 is a possible D gene (5 bases). This CDR3 region has 15 residues. Looked up from germline, CDR1 is LGHDT and CDR2 is YNNKEL (reference sequence). Between the trimmed V and J ends, which lost 1 base and 4 bases, there was a span of 13 bases.

CDR3 coding DNA: TGTGCCAGCAGTCCGGGACAGGGTGCCCCCTACGAGCAGTACGTC. Its protein is CASSPGQGAPYEQYV. The chain links TRBV28 to TRBJ2-7; the match to TRBD1 covers 9 bases. The V gene end was trimmed by 5 bases and the J gene end by 2 bases; junction bases not matched to a gene: 7. The germline V gene has CDR1 MDHEN and CDR2 SYDVKM. CDR3 length: 15 amino acids.

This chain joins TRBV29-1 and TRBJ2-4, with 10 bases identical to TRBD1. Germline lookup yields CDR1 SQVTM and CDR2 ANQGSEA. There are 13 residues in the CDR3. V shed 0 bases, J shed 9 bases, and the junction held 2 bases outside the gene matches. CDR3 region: CSVEEGQGTIQYF. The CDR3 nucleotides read TGCAGCGTTGAAGAGGGACAGGGGACCATTCAGTACTTC.

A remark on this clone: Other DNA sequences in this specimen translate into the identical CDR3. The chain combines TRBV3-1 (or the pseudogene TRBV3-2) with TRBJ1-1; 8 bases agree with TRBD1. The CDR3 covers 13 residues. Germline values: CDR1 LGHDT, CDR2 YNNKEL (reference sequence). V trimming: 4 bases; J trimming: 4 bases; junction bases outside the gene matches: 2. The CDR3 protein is CASSLTGGTEAFF. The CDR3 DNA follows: TGTGCCAGCAGCCTCACAGGGGGCACTGAAGCTTTCTTT.

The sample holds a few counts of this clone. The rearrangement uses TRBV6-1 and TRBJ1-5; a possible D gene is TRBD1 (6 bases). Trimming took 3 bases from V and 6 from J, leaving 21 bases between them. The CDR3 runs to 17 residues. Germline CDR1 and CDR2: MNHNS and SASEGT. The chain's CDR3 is CASSDLLGAPAPQPQHF. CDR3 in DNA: TGTGCCAGCAGTGACCTCCTGGGGGCGCCTGCCCCTCAGCCCCAGCATTTT.

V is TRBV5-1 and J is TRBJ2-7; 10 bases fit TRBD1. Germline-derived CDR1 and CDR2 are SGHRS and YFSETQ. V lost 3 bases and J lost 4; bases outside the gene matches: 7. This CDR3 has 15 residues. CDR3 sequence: CASSYGTGVTYEQYF. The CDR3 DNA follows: TGCGCCAGCAGCTATGGGACAGGGGTTACGTACGAGCAGTACTTC.

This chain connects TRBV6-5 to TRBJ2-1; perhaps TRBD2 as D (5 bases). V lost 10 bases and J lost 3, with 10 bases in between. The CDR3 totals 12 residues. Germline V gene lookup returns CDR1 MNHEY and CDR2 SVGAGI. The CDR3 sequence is CATLAYYNEQFF. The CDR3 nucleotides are TGTGCCACTCTAGCTTACTACAATGAGCAGTTCTTC.

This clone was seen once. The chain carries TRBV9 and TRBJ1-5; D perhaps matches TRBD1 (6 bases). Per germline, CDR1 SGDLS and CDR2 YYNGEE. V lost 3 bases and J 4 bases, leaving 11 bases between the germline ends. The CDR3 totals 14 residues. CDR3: CASSGGQRNQPQHF. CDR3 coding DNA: TGTGCCAGCAGCGGGGGACAACGGAATCAGCCCCAGCATTTT.

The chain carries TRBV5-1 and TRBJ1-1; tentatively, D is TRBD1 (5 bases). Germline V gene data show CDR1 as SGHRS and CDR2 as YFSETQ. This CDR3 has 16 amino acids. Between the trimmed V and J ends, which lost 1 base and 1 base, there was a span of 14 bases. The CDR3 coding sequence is TGCGCCAGCAGCTTGTGGTCAAGGACAAGGAACACTGAAGCTTTCTTT. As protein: CASSLWSRTRNTEAFF. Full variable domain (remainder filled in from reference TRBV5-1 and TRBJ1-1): KAGVTQTPRYLIKTRGQQVTLSCSPISGHRSVSWYQQTPGQGLQFLFEYFSETQRNKGNFPGRFSGRQFSNSRSEMNVSTLELGDSALYLCASSLWSRTRNTEAFFGQGTRLTVV.